One sample yielded the 13 T cell receptor beta chains listed below, sequenced in a study of CD8+CD57+ T cells in acquired aplastic anemia (dated by TCRdb to about 2018). The sample was run on an Illumina HiSeq 2000. Genomic DNA served as template for TCR beta VDJ combination and CDR3 sequence profiling. Through fastp at Q25 and MiXCR, TCRdb rebuilt clones from the public reads, retaining in-frame beta chains. Rows with a matching CDR3 protein are joined into one entry that keeps the most common DNA and genes. This sample gives about 98,000 distinct CDR3 sequences in total; 55% to 70% of them show up just once. The ten largest account for roughly two thirds of the sample. Patients chosen for sequencing had shown expansion of CD8+CD57+ cells by flow cytometry. Sequencing was carried out using sorted CD4+, CD8+, or CD8+CD57+ T cells (not recorded which) from PBMCs. The receptors were sampled from a human donor with aplastic anemia.

The chain combines TRBV10-3 with TRBJ1-2; 7 bases fit TRBD1. Germline V gene lookup returns CDR1 ENHRY and CDR2 SYGVKD. The CDR3 has 16 residues. The junction had 6 bases not matched to a gene; V was cut back by 0 bases and J by 2 bases. The CDR3 sequence: CAISESGPGQNYGYTF. DNA of the CDR3: TGTGCCATCAGTGAGTCGGGTCCGGGACAGAACTATGGCTACACCTTC.

V is TRBV7-9 and J is TRBJ1-1; D remains unclear. The CDR3 totals 13 residues. V dropped 3 bases and J dropped 1 base, with 6 bases sitting between them. The germline gives CDR1 SEHNR, CDR2 FQNEAQ (reference sequence). Here the CDR3 reads CASSFMENTEAFF. The CDR3 bases are TGTGCCAGCAGCTTTATGGAGAACACTGAAGCTTTCTTT.

Comment on this clonotype: A much larger clonotype is one base distant, so this may be a read error. The V gene is TRBV29-1, the J gene TRBJ2-3; D may be TRBD1 or TRBD2 (5 bases each). Germline-derived CDR1 and CDR2 are SQVTM and ANQGSEA. The V and J ends lost 5 bases and 1 base respectively, with 13 bases between them. CDR3 size: 14 residues. The CDR3: CSVTGTRGTDTQYF. As DNA, the CDR3 is TGCAGCGTTACCGGGACGCGGGGCACAGATACGCAGTATTTT.

The chain is built from TRBV20-1 and TRBJ2-7, with 10 bases lining up with TRBD2. V was clipped by 4 bases and J by 6 bases; unmatched bases: 9. This CDR3 comprises 14 residues. Germline CDR1 reads DFQATT; CDR2 reads SNEGSKA (reference sequence). The CDR3 loop is CSANEIAGGGEQYF. The CDR3 bases are TGCAGTGCTAATGAAATAGCGGGAGGTGGCGAGCAGTACTTC.

About this clonotype itself: It is likely a read error, because the conserved phenylalanine at the end of the CDR3 is missing. The chain links TRBV7-9 to TRBJ1-1; D gene unclear. Germline V gene data show CDR1 as SEHNR and CDR2 as FQNEAQ (reference sequence). V dropped 5 bases and J dropped 0 bases, with 7 bases sitting between them. The CDR3 has 13 residues. The CDR3 here is CASSAQVNTEAFS. CDR3 nucleotide sequence: TGTGCCAGCAGCGCGCAGGTGAACACTGAAGCTTTCTCT.

The CDR3 protein is CSARDRSRVAASTDTQYF. In DNA, the CDR3 is TGCAGTGCTAGAGACAGGTCTAGGGTAGCGGCTAGCACAGATACGCAGTATTTT. V and J are TRBV20-1 and TRBJ2-3, with D possibly TRBD2 on 6 matching bases. The CDR3 spans 18 residues. The V end lost 0 bases, the J end lost 0 bases, and 19 bases lay between the germline ends. CDR1 is DFQATT, CDR2 SNEGSKA, per germline (reference sequence).

V usage is TRBV20-1 and J usage is TRBJ2-3, with 9 nucleotides matching TRBD2. This CDR3 is 13 amino acids long. Unmatched junction bases numbered 8, after V lost 4 bases and J lost 9 bases. Germline V lookup: CDR1 DFQATT, CDR2 SNEGSKA (reference sequence). As DNA, the CDR3 is TGCAGTGCTACAAGCGGGGGGTATGGCACGCAGTATTTT. Its translation is CSATSGGYGTQYF.

The chain links TRBV5-4 to TRBJ1-1, with D perhaps matching TRBD1 (5 bases). Trimming pared 0 bases from V and 4 bases from J, leaving 10 bases between. The germline V gene encodes CDR1 SGHNT and CDR2 YYREEE (reference sequence). This CDR3 has 14 amino acids. The CDR3: CASSLGGSGTEAFF. The CDR3 DNA reads TGTGCCAGCAGCTTGGGGGGCTCTGGCACTGAAGCTTTCTTT. Together with reference TRBV5-4 and TRBJ1-1, the CDR3 gives the full variable domain: ETGVTQSPTHLIKTRGQQVTLRCSSQSGHNTVSWYQQALGQGPQFIFQYYREEENGRGNFPPRFSGLQFPNYSSELNVNALELDDSALYLCASSLGGSGTEAFFGQGTRLTVV.

In its sample, this clonotype was seen many times. The chain is built from TRBV6-1 and TRBJ2-5; D might be TRBD2 (5 bases). This CDR3 comprises 15 residues. Trimming removed 1 base from V and 0 bases from J, with 9 bases in between. Germline V gene sequence: CDR1 MNHNS, CDR2 SASEGT. The CDR3 DNA sequence: TGTGCCAGCAGTGAAGAGGCCGGGAACCAAGAGACCCAGTACTTC. This gives the protein CASSEEAGNQETQYF.

This clonotype has ten or more counts. The rearrangement links TRBV7-9 to TRBJ2-1; D possibly uses TRBD1 or TRBD2 (5 bases each). The CDR3 has 15 residues. V was trimmed by 0 bases and J by 4 bases, leaving 10 bases between them. Germline CDR1 reads SEHNR; CDR2 reads FQNEAQ (reference sequence). CDR3 coding DNA: TGTGCCAGCAGCTTAGCAAGTGGGGGTTACAATGAGCAGTTCTTC. Protein: CASSLASGGYNEQFF.

The CDR3: CSARVPRGRNEQYF. CDR3 DNA: TGCAGTGCTAGGGTCCCCAGGGGCCGGAACGAGCAGTACTTC. The V call is TRBV20-1, the J call TRBJ2-7; possible D gene TRBD1, 6 bases. CDR1 and CDR2 (germline): DFQATT, SNEGSKA (reference sequence). The CDR3 sequence is 14 residues long. V shed 3 bases and J shed 5 bases, with 17 bases lying between them.

This clonotype was observed a handful of times. This sequence joins TRBV20-1 and TRBJ1-2, with 7 bases matching TRBD1. CDR1 is DFQATT, CDR2 SNEGSKA, per germline (reference sequence). This CDR3 has 13 residues. Germline trimming cut 6 bases from V and 1 base from J; bases unmatched to any gene: 5. CDR3 amino acids: CSALGQLNYGYTF. The CDR3 region has the DNA TGCAGTGCCCTGGGACAGCTTAACTATGGCTACACCTTC.

The chain employs TRBV5-4 and TRBJ2-7; 9 nucleotides align to TRBD2. After removal of 2 bases from V and 3 bases from J, the junction contained 3 bases not matched to a gene. This CDR3 is built from 14 residues. CDR1 and CDR2 (germline): SGHNT, YYREEE (reference sequence). CDR3 nucleotides: TGTGCCAGCAGCTTTGGTAGCGGGGGCTACGAGCAGTACTTC. Translating it yields CASSFGSGGYEQYF.